These T cell receptor beta chains were read from a single sample in a study of blood T cell repertoires in COVID-19. Data came from immunoSEQ multiplex PCR; TCRdb stores just in-frame clones and leaves some out. This table holds over 130,000 clones, about three quarters found once. Source material: PBMCs or T cells enriched from blood (not recorded which). The receptor set was obtained from a woman in her forties or fifties who had recovered from COVID-19. CDR3s include the opening cysteine and the closing phenylalanine or tryptophan. The order of the fields is CDR3 DNA, CDR3 protein, clone size, V gene, J gene, D gene, CDR3 length. A D gene is named only where the DNA matches it firmly. Rows may omit the clone size; those that give it use once, few, many or a size class.

CDR3nt: TGTGCCAGCAGCCCAGGACAGGTAGACTACGAGCAGTACTTC
CDR3aa: CASSPGQVDYEQYF
abundance: .
v_gene: TRBV5-4
j_gene: TRBJ2-7
d_gene: TRBD1
len: 14

CDR3nt: TGTGCCAGCAGGCCCGGACAGCTCGACACCGGGGAGCTGTTTTTT
CDR3aa: CASRPGQLDTGELFF
abundance: .
v_gene: TRBV28
j_gene: TRBJ2-2
d_gene: .
len: 15

CDR3nt: TGTGCCAGCAGTAGCGGCATCCACGAGCAGTACTTC
CDR3aa: CASSSGIHEQYF
abundance: .
v_gene: TRBV27
j_gene: TRBJ2-7
d_gene: .
len: 12

CDR3nt: TGTGCCAGCAGAAGACAGATCTTGAACACTGAAGCTTTCTTT
CDR3aa: CASRRQILNTEAFF
abundance: .
v_gene: TRBV28
j_gene: TRBJ1-1
d_gene: .
len: 14

CDR3nt: TGTGCCAGCAGCTTGTGGGACTCATCCCCTGGGGTCTTT
CDR3aa: CASSLWDSSPGVF
abundance: .
v_gene: TRBV5-5
j_gene: TRBJ1-1
d_gene: .
len: 13

CDR3nt: TGTGCCAGCAGTTTATTTAGCGGGAGAGACGGTGAGACCCAGTACTTC
CDR3aa: CASSLFSGRDGETQYF
abundance: .
v_gene: TRBV27
j_gene: TRBJ2-5
d_gene: TRBD2
len: 16

CDR3nt: TGTGCCAGCAGCTTGGCGGGACAGGAGGGGGAGACCCAGTACTTC
CDR3aa: CASSLAGQEGETQYF
abundance: .
v_gene: TRBV5-8
j_gene: TRBJ2-5
d_gene: TRBD1
len: 15

CDR3nt: TGTGCCAGCTCAAGGGACAGGGGGCCTAACTATGGCTACACCTTC
CDR3aa: CASSRDRGPNYGYTF
abundance: .
v_gene: TRBV18
j_gene: TRBJ1-2
d_gene: TRBD1
len: 15

CDR3nt: TGTGCCAGCAGACTGGACAGGGCCTATGGCTACACCTTC
CDR3aa: CASRLDRAYGYTF
abundance: few
v_gene: TRBV5-8
j_gene: TRBJ1-2
d_gene: TRBD1
len: 13

CDR3nt: TGTGCTAGCAGCTTCAACCTCGACGGGTACAATGAGCAGTTCTTC
CDR3aa: CASSFNLDGYNEQFF
abundance: .
v_gene: TRBV7-7
j_gene: TRBJ2-1
d_gene: .
len: 15

CDR3nt: TGTGCCAGTAATCAGGACAGGGAATTTGGTGAGCAGTTCTTC
CDR3aa: CASNQDREFGEQFF
abundance: .
v_gene: TRBV19
j_gene: TRBJ2-1
d_gene: TRBD1
len: 14

CDR3nt: TGTGCCAGCAGTTATTGGACTAGCGGGAGTAACGAGCAGTACTTC
CDR3aa: CASSYWTSGSNEQYF
abundance: .
v_gene: TRBV28
j_gene: TRBJ2-7
d_gene: TRBD2
len: 15

CDR3nt: TGTGCCAGCCGAGGAGAGGAAGAGACCCAGTACTTC
CDR3aa: CASRGEEETQYF
abundance: once
v_gene: TRBV11-1
j_gene: TRBJ2-5
d_gene: .
len: 12

CDR3nt: TGTGCCAGCAGTTTTACGGGACTAGCGGGGGACAATGAGCAGTTCTTC
CDR3aa: CASSFTGLAGDNEQFF
abundance: once
v_gene: TRBV7-6
j_gene: TRBJ2-1
d_gene: TRBD2
len: 16

CDR3nt: TGTGCCAGCAGTGACCAAGGGGGTCTCACAGATACGCAGTATTTT
CDR3aa: CASSDQGGLTDTQYF
abundance: .
v_gene: TRBV2
j_gene: TRBJ2-3
d_gene: .
len: 15

CDR3nt: TGTGCCAGCAGCCATATAGCGGGAGGGCCCAATGAGCAGTTCTTC
CDR3aa: CASSHIAGGPNEQFF
abundance: .
v_gene: TRBV3-1/TRBV3-2
j_gene: TRBJ2-1
d_gene: TRBD2
len: 15

CDR3nt: TGTGCCACCGGGGACAGACAAGAGACCCAGTACTTC
CDR3aa: CATGDRQETQYF
abundance: .
v_gene: TRBV10-3
j_gene: TRBJ2-5
d_gene: TRBD1
len: 12

CDR3nt: TGCGCCACCCACGGAGCGGGGGGCACAGATACGCAGTATTTT
CDR3aa: CATHGAGGTDTQYF
abundance: .
v_gene: TRBV5-1
j_gene: TRBJ2-3
d_gene: TRBD2
len: 14

CDR3nt: TGTGCCAGCAGTGGACAGGAGGGCCTCTACGAGCAGTACTTC
CDR3aa: CASSGQEGLYEQYF
abundance: .
v_gene: TRBV28
j_gene: TRBJ2-7
d_gene: .
len: 14

CDR3nt: TGTGCCAGCAGCTCGCTATTAGGGGAGGGTGGCTACACCTTC
CDR3aa: CASSSLLGEGGYTF
abundance: .
v_gene: TRBV9
j_gene: TRBJ1-2
d_gene: .
len: 14

CDR3nt: TGCGCCAGCAGTGAGTCGAGCGGGAGGGCCTCTACGCAGTATTTT
CDR3aa: CASSESSGRASTQYF
abundance: .
v_gene: TRBV10-1
j_gene: TRBJ2-3
d_gene: TRBD2
len: 15

CDR3nt: TGTGCCAGCAGTGACGGCAGGGGTGGCTATGGCTACACCTTC
CDR3aa: CASSDGRGGYGYTF
abundance: .
v_gene: TRBV6-4
j_gene: TRBJ1-2
d_gene: .
len: 14

CDR3nt: TGTGCCAGCAGCAAAGTGTGCCCAGCGGGAGGGGGGGATACGCAGTATTTT
CDR3aa: CASSKVCPAGGGDTQYF
abundance: .
v_gene: TRBV21-1
j_gene: TRBJ2-3
d_gene: .
len: 17

CDR3nt: TGTGCCAGCAGCGTAGTGACAGGTGCAGGTTCTGGGGCCAACGTCCTGACTTTC
CDR3aa: CASSVVTGAGSGANVLTF
abundance: .
v_gene: TRBV9
j_gene: TRBJ2-6
d_gene: .
len: 18

CDR3nt: TGTGCCAGCAGCGTACGAGGGGGCTACACCTTC
CDR3aa: CASSVRGGYTF
abundance: .
v_gene: TRBV9
j_gene: TRBJ1-2
d_gene: .
len: 11

CDR3nt: TGTGCCAGCAGCTACGGACTAGCGGGGTATTCCTACGAGCAGTACTTC
CDR3aa: CASSYGLAGYSYEQYF
abundance: .
v_gene: TRBV11-2
j_gene: TRBJ2-7
d_gene: TRBD2
len: 16

CDR3nt: TGTGCCAGCTCACCACCTAGCGGACAAGAGACCCAGTACTTC
CDR3aa: CASSPPSGQETQYF
abundance: .
v_gene: TRBV18
j_gene: TRBJ2-5
d_gene: .
len: 14

CDR3nt: TGTGCCAGCAGCCCCATTCAAACAGGGGAAAAACTGTTTTTT
CDR3aa: CASSPIQTGEKLFF
abundance: once
v_gene: TRBV9
j_gene: TRBJ1-4
d_gene: .
len: 14

CDR3nt: TGCGCCAGCAGCTTGGGGGGCAGGCCCGAAGCTTTCTTT
CDR3aa: CASSLGGRPEAFF
abundance: .
v_gene: TRBV5-1
j_gene: TRBJ1-1
d_gene: .
len: 13

CDR3nt: TGTGCCAGCAGTTACGGCAGGGTGAGAGAGACCCAGTACTTC
CDR3aa: CASSYGRVRETQYF
abundance: .
v_gene: TRBV27
j_gene: TRBJ2-5
d_gene: .
len: 14

CDR3nt: TGTGCCTGGAGTGTGGGACAGGGGTTGACCCAGTACTTC
CDR3aa: CAWSVGQGLTQYF
abundance: many
v_gene: TRBV30
j_gene: TRBJ2-5
d_gene: TRBD1
len: 13

CDR3nt: TGTGCCAGCAGCCAAATTTTAGTGGAGGAGCAGTTCTTC
CDR3aa: CASSQILVEEQFF
abundance: .
v_gene: TRBV3-1/TRBV3-2
j_gene: TRBJ2-1
d_gene: .
len: 13

CDR3nt: TGTGCCAGCAGCGTAGATTTTAGCGGGAGCTCTGGGGCCAACGTCCTGACTTTC
CDR3aa: CASSVDFSGSSGANVLTF
abundance: .
v_gene: TRBV9
j_gene: TRBJ2-6
d_gene: TRBD2
len: 18

CDR3nt: TGTGCCAGCAGTCCCCGGTGGCGGGCCACTGAAGCTTTCTTT
CDR3aa: CASSPRWRATEAFF
abundance: few
v_gene: TRBV6-5
j_gene: TRBJ1-1
d_gene: .
len: 14

CDR3nt: TGTGCCAGCACCCCCGCTGGCAGGGCTCAAGACGAGCAGTACTTC
CDR3aa: CASTPAGRAQDEQYF
abundance: once
v_gene: TRBV6-5
j_gene: TRBJ2-7
d_gene: .
len: 15

CDR3nt: TGTGCCAGCAGCAAAAGGACAGGAGCTACGAACACTGAAGCTTTCTTT
CDR3aa: CASSKRTGATNTEAFF
abundance: .
v_gene: TRBV11-3
j_gene: TRBJ1-1
d_gene: TRBD1
len: 16

CDR3nt: TGTGCCAGCCGGGAGGGTGCTGCCGTGGGTGAGCAGTTCTTC
CDR3aa: CASREGAAVGEQFF
abundance: .
v_gene: TRBV3-1/TRBV3-2
j_gene: TRBJ2-1
d_gene: TRBD2
len: 14

CDR3nt: TGCGCCAGCAGCCCGGGGACAGGGCCTAGCAATCAGCCCCAGCATTTT
CDR3aa: CASSPGTGPSNQPQHF
abundance: .
v_gene: TRBV5-1
j_gene: TRBJ1-5
d_gene: TRBD1
len: 16

CDR3nt: TGTGCCAGCAGCACAGGGGTTGGAAACACCATATATTTT
CDR3aa: CASSTGVGNTIYF
abundance: .
v_gene: TRBV9
j_gene: TRBJ1-3
d_gene: TRBD1
len: 13

CDR3nt: TGTGCCATCAGTTCGACAGGGGGACCCCTCCACTTT
CDR3aa: CAISSTGGPLHF
abundance: .
v_gene: TRBV10-3
j_gene: TRBJ1-6
d_gene: TRBD1
len: 12

CDR3nt: TGCGCCAGCAGCCTCTCCCTAGGCACAGATACGCAGTATTTT
CDR3aa: CASSLSLGTDTQYF
abundance: .
v_gene: TRBV5-1
j_gene: TRBJ2-3
d_gene: .
len: 14

CDR3nt: TGTGCCAGCAGCTTGGCCCAAAATCAGCCCCAGCATTTT
CDR3aa: CASSLAQNQPQHF
abundance: .
v_gene: TRBV5-5
j_gene: TRBJ1-5
d_gene: .
len: 13

CDR3nt: TGTGCCAGCAGGCCTCTGACAGGGGGGGAAGCTGAAGCTTTCTTT
CDR3aa: CASRPLTGGEAEAFF
abundance: once
v_gene: TRBV27
j_gene: TRBJ1-1
d_gene: TRBD1
len: 15

CDR3nt: TGTGCCAGCAGTAATTTGGGACAGGGTTACGAGCAGTACTTC
CDR3aa: CASSNLGQGYEQYF
abundance: .
v_gene: TRBV6-5
j_gene: TRBJ2-7
d_gene: TRBD1
len: 14

CDR3nt: TGTGCCAGCAGTGGAGGGCAAAGGATACTCGGCACCTTC
CDR3aa: CASSGGQRILGTF
abundance: .
v_gene: TRBV12-3/TRBV12-4
j_gene: TRBJ1-2
d_gene: .
len: 13

CDR3nt: TGTGCCAGCAGCCCCGGCAGGGGCAGTTACGAGCAGTACTTC
CDR3aa: CASSPGRGSYEQYF
abundance: .
v_gene: TRBV7-9
j_gene: TRBJ2-7
d_gene: .
len: 14

CDR3nt: TGTGCCAGTAGTATAGAAATACTAGCCAAAAACATTCAGTACTTC
CDR3aa: CASSIEILAKNIQYF
abundance: .
v_gene: TRBV19
j_gene: TRBJ2-4
d_gene: .
len: 15

CDR3nt: TGCGCCAGCAGCCAAGATATGAGGTTTCAAGAGACCCAGTACTTC
CDR3aa: CASSQDMRFQETQYF
abundance: .
v_gene: TRBV4-1
j_gene: TRBJ2-5
d_gene: .
len: 15

CDR3nt: TGCAGCGTTGGGGGGGTCAACTATGGCTACACCTTC
CDR3aa: CSVGGVNYGYTF
abundance: .
v_gene: TRBV29-1
j_gene: TRBJ1-2
d_gene: .
len: 12

CDR3nt: TGTGCCTGGAGTGTCCCTCCTACCGACGAGCAGTACTTC
CDR3aa: CAWSVPPTDEQYF
abundance: .
v_gene: TRBV30
j_gene: TRBJ2-7
d_gene: .
len: 13